This T cell receptor beta chain was sequenced during a study of T cell clonotyping in hematopoietic cell transplantation. General observations from the study: Without cell sorting, CD4 versus CD8 contributions remain unresolved. Few recipient clonotypes overlapped donors; over 95% were de novo at given depth. Graft donor and pretransplant recipient Inverse Simpson Index values predicted broader posttransplant TCR diversity.

This clone appeared a single time. Its antigen is not identified. Clones were sequenced by immunoSEQ multiplex PCR, and TCRdb holds only the in-frame ones, with some missing. The sample records roughly 13,000 clones, around 90% being singletons. The germline V and J ends were trimmed by 5 bases and 2 bases, with 14 bases remaining between them. Germline loops: CDR1 SGHRS, CDR2 YFSETQ. The CDR3 sequence is 14 residues long. The sequenced sample consisted of peripheral blood mononuclear cells. The receptor was isolated from a man aged 25 to 45 in good health. Some clones in this sample may be carry-over from other donors' samples. J is TRBJ2-7 and V is TRBV5-1; D unclear. As DNA, the CDR3 is TGCGCCAGCAGTGTAGTCGCCGGACCCTACGAGCAGTACTTC. As protein: CASSVVAGPYEQYF.